This TCR beta chain was sequenced for a study of CD8 T cells in Susac syndrome. The CDR3 covers 17 residues. The V end was cut by 0 bases, the J end by 0 bases, with 13 bases between. Germline-derived CDR1 and CDR2 are SGDLS and YYNGEE. Sequencing of TCR beta covered CD8+ and CD4+ T cells obtained from blood. In contrast to the negatively isolated CD8+ and CD4+ T cells, TEMRA cells were FACS-enriched. The authors reverse transcribed roughly 0.45 to 1 ug RNA with random hexamers. Multiplex immunoSEQ PCR targeted 54 Vbeta and 13 Jbeta TCR beta segments. MiXCR, applied by TCRdb to the immunoSEQ multiplex PCR reads, yields one record per CDR3 protein. The sample has around 69,000 distinct CDR3 sequences, nearly 96% seen once.

The chain employs TRBV9 and TRBJ2-1, with unresolved D. What was sequenced was CD4+ T cells from PBMCs. The sequence was collected from a human donor with multiple sclerosis. Written as DNA, the CDR3 is TGTGCCAGCAGCGTAGCCAGCCCCCGTAGCTCCTACAATGAGCAGTTCTTC. Its protein is CASSVASPRSSYNEQFF.